This passage covers 21 T cell receptor beta chains from one sample sequenced in a study of CD8+ T cells in alopecia areata. Treatment described: oral pan-JAK inhibitor, 5-10 mg twice daily. Extracted RNA was reverse transcribed, and the resulting cDNA served as sequencing template. Libraries were prepared by immunoSEQ multiplex PCR; TCRdb keeps only in-frame clonotypes and omits some of them. This table has 150,000 to 200,000 clones, around 58% appearing once. The sequenced sample was CD8+ T cells sorted from blood, obtained at week 24, from a patient treated with tofacitinib. The source of these receptors is a human donor with alopecia areata.

The chain links TRBV5-6 to TRBJ2-3; D tentatively fits TRBD1 or TRBD2 (5 bases each). CDR3 length equals 14 residues. Trimming stripped 4 bases from V and 4 bases from J, with 13 bases between. Germline values: CDR1 SGHDT, CDR2 YYEEEE. This chain's CDR3 is CASSLGSGPDTQYF. In DNA form, the CDR3 reads TGTGCCAGCAGCCTCGGCTCGGGGCCAGATACGCAGTATTTT.

The chain links TRBV27 to TRBJ1-1; 9 bases are shared with TRBD1. The CDR3 length is 14 residues. The J segment lost 4 bases and the V segment lost 5 bases, leaving 5 bases of the junction unmatched. The germline V gene has CDR1 MNHEY and CDR2 SMNVEV (reference sequence). CDR3 bases: TGTGCCAGCAGTACAGGACAGGGGAGCACTGAAGCTTTCTTT. Translation gives CASSTGQGSTEAFF.

CDR3 amino acids: CASSLSRGNEQFF. CDR3 DNA sequence: TGTGCCAGCAGCTTATCTCGGGGAAATGAGCAGTTCTTC. This chain joins TRBV7-9 and TRBJ2-1; D is possibly TRBD2 (5 bases). The CDR3 consists of 13 residues. Germline V lookup: CDR1 SEHNR, CDR2 FQNEAQ (reference sequence). Trimming stripped 2 bases from V and 7 bases from J, with 9 bases between.

The chain links TRBV29-1 to TRBJ2-7, with TRBD1 matching over 7 bases. CDR3 size: 13 residues. With V trimmed by 4 bases and J by 2 bases, 5 bases remained unmatched. Germline V gene sequence: CDR1 SQVTM, CDR2 ANQGSEA. CDR3 DNA: TGCAGCGTTGTGGCAGGGGGAACCTACGAGCAGTACTTC. Translated, it gives CSVVAGGTYEQYF.

There are a few counts of this clone. The chain combines TRBV21-1 with TRBJ2-1; the table calls TRBD2, which could not be checked here. TRBV21-1 is a documented pseudogene. CDR3 length: 11 amino acids. CDR3 region: CASSKRGEQFF. CDR3 DNA sequence: TGTGCCAGCAGCAAGCGGGGTGAGCAGTTCTTC.

This rearrangement joins TRBV30 to TRBJ1-6, with no clear D. V was clipped by 7 bases and J by 0 bases, with 7 bases between them. CDR3 size: 13 residues. CDR1 is GTSNPN and CDR2 is SVGIG in the germline V gene (reference sequence). The CDR3 sequence is CAFLVSYNSPLHF. Here the CDR3 DNA reads TGTGCCTTCCTCGTCTCCTATAATTCACCCCTCCACTTT.

This clone was seen a handful of times. J is TRBJ1-5 and V is TRBV7-9, with TRBD1 identical over 8 bases. This CDR3 comprises 16 residues. V lost 5 bases to trimming and J lost 0 bases; unmatched junction nucleotides: 6. Germline assignment: CDR1 SEHNR and CDR2 FQNEAQ (reference sequence). The CDR3 nucleotides read TGTGCCAGCAGCCTTCAGGGGGCGGATAGCAATCAGCCCCAGCATTTT. Its translation: CASSLQGADSNQPQHF. The variable domain in full, completed from reference TRBV7-9 and TRBJ1-5, reads DTGVSQNPRHKITKRGQNVTFRCDPISEHNRLYWYRQTLGQGPEFLTYFQNEAQLEKSRLLSDRFSAERPKGSFSTLEIQRTEQGDSAMYLCASSLQGADSNQPQHFGDGTRLSIL.

The rearrangement links TRBV4-1 to TRBJ2-3; no clear D. The CDR3 loop spans 14 amino acids. V gave up 1 base and J gave up 3 bases, with 8 bases separating them. Looked up from germline, CDR1 is MGHRA and CDR2 is YSYEKL. The CDR3 region is CASSQVARTDTQYF. In DNA, the CDR3 is TGCGCCAGCAGCCAAGTCGCAAGGACAGATACGCAGTATTTT.

The J gene is TRBJ2-7, the V gene TRBV13; 7 bases are shared with TRBD1. V lost 4 bases to trimming and J lost 5 bases; unmatched junction nucleotides: 2. The length of the CDR3 is 12 residues. Germline CDR1 reads PRHDT; CDR2 reads FYEKMQ (reference sequence). The CDR3 sequence is CASSSGTDEQYF. For the CDR3, the DNA is TGTGCCAGCAGCTCCGGGACAGACGAGCAGTACTTC.

V gene TRBV19 combines with J gene TRBJ2-1, with a weak D call TRBD2 (5 bases). CDR1 is LNHDA, CDR2 SQIVND, per germline (reference sequence). Trimming shortened V by 4 bases and J by 0 bases, and 13 bases separated the two germline ends. The CDR3 has 16 residues. The CDR3 nucleotides are TGTGCCAGTAGTAAAAGCGGTGTGAGCTCCTACAATGAGCAGTTCTTC. As protein: CASSKSGVSSYNEQFF.

This clone was counted between two and nine times. The rearrangement links TRBV30 to TRBJ2-7; no definite D call. Germline V gene data show CDR1 as GTSNPN and CDR2 as SVGIG (reference sequence). CDR3 length: 12 amino acids. Trimming removed 3 bases from V and 2 bases from J, with 8 bases in between. The CDR3 loop is CAWRGSPYEQYF. DNA of the CDR3: TGTGCCTGGAGGGGCAGCCCCTACGAGCAGTACTTC.

The chain employs TRBV27 and TRBJ2-7; no firm D call. V lost 3 bases and J 3 bases, leaving 9 bases between the germline ends. CDR1 is MNHEY, CDR2 SMNVEV, per germline (reference sequence). This CDR3 is 13 amino acids long. The CDR3 is CASSLNRNYEQYF. CDR3 DNA sequence: TGTGCCAGCAGTTTGAACAGAAACTACGAGCAGTACTTC.

This clone occurred a few times. Other DNA sequences of this sample code for an identical CDR3. The CDR3 region is CSVYQNTGELFF. Here the CDR3 DNA reads TGCAGCGTTTACCAGAACACCGGGGAGCTGTTTTTT. The chain combines TRBV29-1 with TRBJ2-2; D is unresolved. Trimming took 5 bases from V and 1 from J, leaving 5 bases between them. Looked up from germline, CDR1 is SQVTM and CDR2 is ANQGSEA. This CDR3 comprises 12 residues.

This clone appeared a few times. The chain links TRBV27 to TRBJ2-5; TRBD2 matches 7 bases. V lost 3 bases, J lost 5 bases, and 3 bases stayed unmatched. Per germline, CDR1 MNHEY and CDR2 SMNVEV (reference sequence). The CDR3 covers 13 residues. CDR3 coding DNA: TGTGCCAGCAGTTTGTGGCGGGGGGAGACCCAGTACTTC. Amino acids: CASSLWRGETQYF.

Points on this clone: The same CDR3 is also encoded by other DNA sequences in this sample. V usage is TRBV29-1 and J usage is TRBJ1-2; D is undetermined. In germline, CDR1 is SQVTM, CDR2 ANQGSEA. The V end was cut by 3 bases, the J end by 7 bases, with 0 bases between. The CDR3 totals 8 residues. The CDR3 DNA sequence: TGCAGCGTTGATGGCTACACCTTC. The encoded protein is CSVDGYTF.

DNA of the CDR3: TGCGCCAGCAGCTACACCGGGGAGCTGTTTTTT. Its translation: CASSYTGELFF. This chain uses TRBV4-1 with TRBJ2-2; D ambiguous. Germline V gene lookup returns CDR1 MGHRA and CDR2 YSYEKL. This CDR3 spans 11 amino acids. V was clipped by 5 bases and J by 3 bases, with 1 base between them.

The V and J genes are TRBV25-1 and TRBJ2-2; the D is unclear. Per germline, CDR1 MGHDK and CDR2 SYGVNS. The CDR3 runs to 11 residues. V lost 6 bases to trimming and J lost 7 bases, with 6 bases between them. The CDR3 spells CASSRGGELFF. As DNA, the CDR3 is TGTGCCAGCAGCCGTGGCGGGGAGCTGTTTTTT.

The CDR3: CASSLGTGNEQFF. The DNA for the CDR3 is TGTGCCAGCAGCTTAGGGACAGGCAATGAGCAGTTCTTC. The chain carries TRBV7-8 and TRBJ2-1; 7 nucleotides match TRBD1. The CDR3 contains 13 residues. Unmatched junction bases numbered 0, after V lost 1 base and J lost 6 bases. The germline gives CDR1 SGHVS, CDR2 FQNEAQ.

The J gene is TRBJ2-7, the V gene TRBV5-1, with a possible D match to TRBD1 (7 bases). The ends were cut back, 4 bases at V and 6 bases at J, with 20 bases in the middle. The CDR3 covers 15 residues. The germline V gene encodes CDR1 SGHRS and CDR2 YFSETQ. The CDR3 DNA reads as TGCGCCAGCAGCCCGTCGGCAGGGGGGACCCTCGAGCAGTACTTC. This translates into CASSPSAGGTLEQYF.

This clone appeared once. V gene TRBV29-1 combines with J gene TRBJ2-1; D is uncertain. V lost 6 bases and J 8 bases, leaving 14 bases between the germline ends. CDR1 and CDR2 (germline): SQVTM, ANQGSEA. This CDR3 region has 12 residues. The CDR3 DNA follows: TGCAGCGTCCCGCTACCCGGACATGAGCAGTTCTTC. Translation gives CSVPLPGHEQFF.

The V and J genes are TRBV12-5 and TRBJ2-1, with D unclear. V gave up 3 bases and J gave up 7 bases, with 7 bases separating them. The germline V gene has CDR1 LGHNT and CDR2 FRNRAP. The length of the CDR3 is 12 residues. The CDR3 spells CASGFPLNEQFF. In DNA form, the CDR3 reads TGTGCTAGTGGTTTTCCTCTGAATGAGCAGTTCTTC.